This TCR beta chain was retrieved from a study of blood T cell repertoires in COVID-19. Cohorts were determined from participant-reported clinical history. Measured with immunoSEQ multiplex PCR; TCRdb has only the in-frame clones, and not every one. This sample has more than 250,000 clones, with around 88% found just once. The germline CDR1 and CDR2 sequences are ENHRY and SYGVKD. After removal of 6 bases from V and 6 bases from J, the junction contained 2 bases not matched to a gene. The CDR3 is made up of 13 amino acids. The source material was PBMCs or T cells enriched from blood (not recorded which). The gene calls are TRBV10-3 and TRBJ2-1, with 10 bases fitting TRBD2. This clonotype originated in a woman aged 40-49 years with acute COVID-19. The CDR3, as DNA: TGTGCCATCAGGGCTAGCGGGGGCAATGAGCAGTTCTTC. This sequence encodes CAIRASGGNEQFF.